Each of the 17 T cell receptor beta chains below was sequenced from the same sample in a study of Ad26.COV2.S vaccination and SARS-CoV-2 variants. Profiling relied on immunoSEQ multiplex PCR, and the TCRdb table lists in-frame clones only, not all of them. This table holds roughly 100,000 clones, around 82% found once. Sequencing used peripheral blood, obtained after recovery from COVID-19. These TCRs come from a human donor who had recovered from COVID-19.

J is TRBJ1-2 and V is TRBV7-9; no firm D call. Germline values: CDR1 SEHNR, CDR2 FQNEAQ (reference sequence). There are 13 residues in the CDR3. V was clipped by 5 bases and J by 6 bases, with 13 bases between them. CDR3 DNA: TGTGCCAGCAGCCCCCATTATGAGGATGGCTACACCTTC. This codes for CASSPHYEDGYTF.

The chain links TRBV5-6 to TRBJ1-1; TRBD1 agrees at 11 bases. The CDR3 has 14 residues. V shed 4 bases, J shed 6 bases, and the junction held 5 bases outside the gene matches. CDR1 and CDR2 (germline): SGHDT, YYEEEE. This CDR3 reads CASSGGQGVPEAFF. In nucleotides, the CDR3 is TGTGCCAGCAGCGGGGGACAGGGGGTCCCTGAAGCTTTCTTT. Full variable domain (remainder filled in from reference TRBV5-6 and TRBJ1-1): DAGVTQSPTHLIKTRGQQVTLRCSPKSGHDTVSWYQQALGQGPQFIFQYYEEEERQRGNFPDRFSGHQFPNYSSELNVNALLLGDSALYLCASSGGQGVPEAFFGQGTRLTVV.

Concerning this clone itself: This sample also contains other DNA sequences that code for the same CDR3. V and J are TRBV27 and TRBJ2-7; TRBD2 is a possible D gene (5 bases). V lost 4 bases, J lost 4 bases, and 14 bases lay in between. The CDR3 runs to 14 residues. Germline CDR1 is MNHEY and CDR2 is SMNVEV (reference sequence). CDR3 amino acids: CASSSLAGKYEQYF. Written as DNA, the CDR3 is TGTGCCAGCAGTTCGCTGGCGGGCAAATACGAGCAGTACTTC.

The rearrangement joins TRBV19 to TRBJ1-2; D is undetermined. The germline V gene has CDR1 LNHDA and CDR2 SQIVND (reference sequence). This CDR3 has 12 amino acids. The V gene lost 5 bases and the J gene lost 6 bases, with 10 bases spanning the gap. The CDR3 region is CASSPRPNGYTF. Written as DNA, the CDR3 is TGTGCCAGTAGTCCCCGACCCAATGGCTACACCTTC.

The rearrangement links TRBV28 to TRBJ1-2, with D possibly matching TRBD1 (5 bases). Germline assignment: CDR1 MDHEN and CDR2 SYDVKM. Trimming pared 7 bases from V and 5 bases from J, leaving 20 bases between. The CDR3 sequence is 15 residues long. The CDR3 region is CASKWPGRTKYGYTF. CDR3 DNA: TGTGCCAGCAAATGGCCGGGACGGACCAAATATGGCTACACCTTC.

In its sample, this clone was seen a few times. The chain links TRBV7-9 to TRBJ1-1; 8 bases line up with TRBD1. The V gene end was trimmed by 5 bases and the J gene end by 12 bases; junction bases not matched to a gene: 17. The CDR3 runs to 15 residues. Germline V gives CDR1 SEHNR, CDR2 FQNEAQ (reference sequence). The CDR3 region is CASSPWTGINERTFF. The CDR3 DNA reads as TGTGCCAGCAGCCCCTGGACAGGGATTAACGAGAGGACTTTCTTT.

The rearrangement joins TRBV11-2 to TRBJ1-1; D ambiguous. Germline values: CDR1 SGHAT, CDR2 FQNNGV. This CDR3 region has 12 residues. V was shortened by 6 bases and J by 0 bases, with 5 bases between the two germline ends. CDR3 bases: TGTGCCAGCAGGGGAATGAACACTGAAGCTTTCTTT. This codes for CASRGMNTEAFF.

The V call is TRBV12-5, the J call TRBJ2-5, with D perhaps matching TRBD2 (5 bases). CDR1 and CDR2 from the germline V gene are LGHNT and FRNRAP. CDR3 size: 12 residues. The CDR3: CTPYGGQETQYF. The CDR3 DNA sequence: TGTACACCTTACGGAGGCCAAGAGACCCAGTACTTC.

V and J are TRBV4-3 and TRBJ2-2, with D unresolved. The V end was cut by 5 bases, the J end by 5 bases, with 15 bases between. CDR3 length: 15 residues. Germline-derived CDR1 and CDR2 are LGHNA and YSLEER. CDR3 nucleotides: TGCGCCAGCAGCTCCAGCTTTGATCAAACCGGGGAGCTGTTTTTT. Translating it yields CASSSSFDQTGELFF.

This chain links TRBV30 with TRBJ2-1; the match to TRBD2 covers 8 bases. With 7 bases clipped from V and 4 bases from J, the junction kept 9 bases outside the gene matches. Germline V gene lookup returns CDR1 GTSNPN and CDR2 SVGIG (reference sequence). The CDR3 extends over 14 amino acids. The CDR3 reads CAYNGAGVYNEQFF. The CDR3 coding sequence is TGTGCCTACAATGGAGCGGGGGTATACAATGAGCAGTTCTTC.

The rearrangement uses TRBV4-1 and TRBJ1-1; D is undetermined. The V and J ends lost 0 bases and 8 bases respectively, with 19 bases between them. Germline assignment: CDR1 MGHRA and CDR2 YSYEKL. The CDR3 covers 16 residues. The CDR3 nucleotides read TGCGCCAGCAGCCAAGATCTTAATTTTAGGCCGCGAGAAGCTTTCTTT. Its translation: CASSQDLNFRPREAFF.

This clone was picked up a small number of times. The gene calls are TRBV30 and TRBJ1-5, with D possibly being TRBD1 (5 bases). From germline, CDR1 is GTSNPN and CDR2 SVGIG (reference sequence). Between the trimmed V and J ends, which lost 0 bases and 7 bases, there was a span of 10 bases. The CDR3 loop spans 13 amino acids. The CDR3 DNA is TGTGCCTGGAGTGTAGCGGGGGACCAGCCCCAGCATTTT. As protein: CAWSVAGDQPQHF.

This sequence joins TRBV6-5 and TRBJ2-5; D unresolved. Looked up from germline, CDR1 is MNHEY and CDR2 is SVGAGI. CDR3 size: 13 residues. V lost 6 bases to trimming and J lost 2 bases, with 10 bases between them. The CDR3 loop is CASSRTPQETQYF. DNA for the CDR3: TGTGCCAGCAGCCGAACACCGCAAGAGACCCAGTACTTC.

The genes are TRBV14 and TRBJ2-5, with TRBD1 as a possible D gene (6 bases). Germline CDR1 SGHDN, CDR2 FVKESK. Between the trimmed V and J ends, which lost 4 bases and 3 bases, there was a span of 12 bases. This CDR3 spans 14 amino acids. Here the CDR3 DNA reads TGTGCCAGCAGCCTGACAGGTTCGAAAGAGACCCAGTACTTC. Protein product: CASSLTGSKETQYF.

The CDR3 loop reads CASSEVPNTGELFF. For the CDR3, the DNA is TGTGCCAGCAGTGAAGTCCCGAACACCGGGGAGCTGTTTTTT. The chain carries TRBV6-1 and TRBJ2-2; no reliable D call. Germline lookup yields CDR1 MNHNS and CDR2 SASEGT. The CDR3 is 14 residues long. Trimming took off 1 base at V and 0 bases at J, with 3 bases between the two ends.

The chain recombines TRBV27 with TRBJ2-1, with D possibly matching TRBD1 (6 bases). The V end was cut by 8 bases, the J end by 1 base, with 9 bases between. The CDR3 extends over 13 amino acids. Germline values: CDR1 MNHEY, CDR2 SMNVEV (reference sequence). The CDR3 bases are TGTGCCAGCCGGGACAATTCCTACAATGAGCAGTTCTTC. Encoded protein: CASRDNSYNEQFF.

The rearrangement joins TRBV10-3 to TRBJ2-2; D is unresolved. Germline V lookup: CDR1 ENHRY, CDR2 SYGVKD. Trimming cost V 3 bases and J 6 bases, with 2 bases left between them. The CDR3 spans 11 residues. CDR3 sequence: CAISDPGELFF. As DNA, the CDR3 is TGTGCCATCAGTGACCCCGGGGAGCTGTTTTTT.